This T cell receptor beta chain was recovered during a study of Ad26.COV2.S vaccination and SARS-CoV-2 variants. Study observations and caveats: Total T cell responses were possibly underestimated by TCR breadth and depth analyses.

Treatment indicated: approximately 18 received Ad26.COV2.S at low or high dose, single or two shots; roughly five received placebo; per-sample allocation not given. On day 63 after the first injection, vaccine and placebo recipients gave samples. Clones were sequenced by immunoSEQ multiplex PCR, and TCRdb holds only the in-frame ones, with some missing. Of 300,000 to 400,000 clones in the sample, just over 85% are singletons; the top ten hold approximately 2%. The CDR3 is 16 residues long. Germline V lookup: CDR1 SGHKS, CDR2 YYEKEE (reference sequence). The germline V and J ends were trimmed by 8 bases and 0 bases, with 15 bases remaining between them. This clone has just one count. Its antigen remains unknown.

This sequence joins TRBV5-5 and TRBJ1-6; D is unresolved. The receptor comes from a person aged 18-65 years who received the Ad26.COV2.S COVID-19 vaccine or a placebo. The sequenced sample was peripheral blood, obtained in a trial of Ad26.COV2.S vaccine versus placebo. CDR3 coding DNA: TGTGCCAGTGAGGAGTACCCCAGCTCCTATAATTCACCCCTCCACTTT. Residues: CASEEYPSSYNSPLHF.